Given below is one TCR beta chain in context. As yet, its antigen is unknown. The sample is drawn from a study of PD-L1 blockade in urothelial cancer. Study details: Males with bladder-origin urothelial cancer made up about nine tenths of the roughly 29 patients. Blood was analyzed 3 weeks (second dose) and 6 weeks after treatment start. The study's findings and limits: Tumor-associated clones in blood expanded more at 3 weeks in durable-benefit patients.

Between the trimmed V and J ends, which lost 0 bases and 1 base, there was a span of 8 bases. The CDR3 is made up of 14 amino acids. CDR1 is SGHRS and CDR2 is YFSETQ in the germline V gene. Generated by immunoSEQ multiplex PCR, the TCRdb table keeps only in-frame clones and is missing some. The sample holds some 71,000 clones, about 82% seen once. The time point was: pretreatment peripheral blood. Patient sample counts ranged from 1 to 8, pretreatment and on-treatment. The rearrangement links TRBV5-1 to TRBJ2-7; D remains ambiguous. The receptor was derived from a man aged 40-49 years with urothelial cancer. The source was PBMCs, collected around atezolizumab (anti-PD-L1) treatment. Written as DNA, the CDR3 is TGCGCCAGCAGCTTGGTTAGTACGTCCTACGAGCAGTACTTC. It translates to CASSLVSTSYEQYF.